Shown below are 13 T cell receptor beta chains from a single sample sequenced in a study of cytomegalovirus exposure and HLA in healthy donors. The primer mix had 60 Vbeta and 13 Jbeta primers. Produced via immunoSEQ multiplex PCR; TCRdb's table is partial and in-frame only. Of more than 85,000 clones listed, roughly 80% are singletons. The material sequenced was PBMCs. The receptors come from a woman in her forties or fifties in good health and CMV-seropositive.

The chain combines TRBV7-3 with TRBJ2-7, with D hard to call. V dropped 2 bases and J dropped 2 bases, with 19 bases sitting between them. The CDR3 has 17 residues. Germline assignment: CDR1 SGHTA and CDR2 FQGTGA. As DNA, the CDR3 is TGTGCCAGCAGCTTACGCCCCTTCCAGGCAGGAACCTACGAGCAGTACTTC. Protein sequence: CASSLRPFQAGTYEQYF.

The genes are TRBV5-6 and TRBJ2-7; D is possibly TRBD1 (6 bases). Germline values: CDR1 SGHDT, CDR2 YYEEEE. CDR3 length: 15 amino acids. Trimming left V 1 base short and J 0 bases short, with 11 bases between. CDR3 sequence (DNA): TGTGCCAGCAGCTTGTGGGGGCGAAGCTCCTACGAGCAGTACTTC. As protein: CASSLWGRSSYEQYF.

V gene TRBV5-6 combines with J gene TRBJ2-7; 9 bases match TRBD1. The CDR3 is made up of 15 amino acids. From germline, CDR1 is SGHDT and CDR2 YYEEEE. Trimming took 4 bases from V and 3 from J; bases not matched to a gene: 8. CDR3 coding DNA: TGTGCCAGCAGCCGGACCGGGACAGGGTTCTACGAGCAGTACTTC. Translated, it gives CASSRTGTGFYEQYF.

In its sample, this clone was seen a few times. The J gene is TRBJ2-1, the V gene TRBV9; 10 bases are shared with TRBD2. The J segment lost 10 bases and the V segment lost 4 bases, leaving 8 bases of the junction unmatched. Germline V lookup: CDR1 SGDLS, CDR2 YYNGEE. CDR3 length: 14 residues. This CDR3 is CASSPSGRGEEQFF. In DNA form, the CDR3 reads TGTGCCAGCAGCCCCAGCGGGAGGGGCGAGGAGCAGTTCTTC.

The genes are TRBV5-4 and TRBJ2-5; D is possibly TRBD2 (6 bases). The CDR3 loop spans 14 amino acids. In germline, CDR1 is SGHNT, CDR2 YYREEE (reference sequence). V shed 0 bases and J shed 4 bases, with 10 bases lying between them. The CDR3 DNA follows: TGTGCCAGCAGCTTGGAACTAGCCCTAGAGACCCAGTACTTC. Translation: CASSLELALETQYF.

J is TRBJ2-7 and V is TRBV6-1; 7 nucleotides match TRBD1. CDR3 length equals 13 residues. CDR1 MNHNS and CDR2 SASEGT come from the germline V gene. Losses at the gene ends were 7 bases for V and 2 bases for J; bases not matched to a gene: 5. The CDR3 region has the DNA TGTGCCAGCACTCACAGGGGTCCCTACGAGCAGTACTTC. This sequence encodes CASTHRGPYEQYF.

The sample holds a few counts of this clone. The chain joins TRBV14 to TRBJ2-5; weak D call: TRBD2 (5 bases). Per the germline V gene, CDR1 is SGHDN and CDR2 is FVKESK. V lost 2 bases and J lost 7, with 11 bases in between. This CDR3 spans 13 amino acids. CDR3 loop: CASSQRTGGTQYF. CDR3 DNA sequence: TGTGCCAGCAGCCAACGGACCGGAGGGACCCAGTACTTC.

J is TRBJ2-1 and V is TRBV6-1; no clear D gene. Germline V gene data show CDR1 as MNHNS and CDR2 as SASEGT. The CDR3 covers 15 residues. V lost 1 base to trimming and J lost 7 bases, with 14 bases between them. The DNA of the CDR3 is TGTGCCAGCAGTGAAGGGCTCACCATGAGGAATGAGCAGTTCTTC. Translating it yields CASSEGLTMRNEQFF.

Of note for this clone: At one boundary the junction diverges from the germline segment, which might be a read error. This sequence joins TRBV4-1 and TRBJ2-3, with 9 bases identical to TRBD1. This CDR3 is 15 amino acids long. The germline V gene encodes CDR1 MGHRA and CDR2 YSYEKL. CDR3 protein: CASGQVGQGADTQYF. CDR3 bases: TGCGCCAGCGGCCAAGTGGGACAGGGCGCAGATACGCAGTATTTT.

The chain carries TRBV7-9 and TRBJ2-5; 7 bases match TRBD2. CDR1 and CDR2 from the germline V gene are SEHNR and FQNEAQ (reference sequence). V gave up 5 bases and J gave up 5 bases; unmatched junction bases: 5. The CDR3 is 13 amino acids. DNA of the CDR3: TGTGCCAGCAGCCGGAGGGGAGGGGAGACCCAGTACTTC. Translation: CASSRRGGETQYF. Full variable domain (remainder filled in from reference TRBV7-9 and TRBJ2-5): DTGVSQNPRHKITKRGQNVTFRCDPISEHNRLYWYRQTLGQGPEFLTYFQNEAQLEKSRLLSDRFSAERPKGSFSTLEIQRTEQGDSAMYLCASSRRGGETQYFGPGTRLLVL.

Only a few counts were recorded for this clone. The rearrangement uses TRBV6-1 and TRBJ2-3; 9 positions match TRBD2. Germline V CDR1 and CDR2: MNHNS, SASEGT. The CDR3 totals 17 residues. Unmatched junction bases numbered 10, after V lost 1 base and J lost 5 bases. DNA for the CDR3: TGTGCCAGCAGTGAAGGGTTTAGCGGGAGTGGGATAGATACGCAGTATTTT. It encodes CASSEGFSGSGIDTQYF.

The genes are TRBV9 and TRBJ2-1; TRBD1 is a possible D gene (5 bases). The CDR3 extends over 16 amino acids. The ends were cut back, 0 bases at V and 2 bases at J, with 12 bases in the middle. Germline V CDR1 and CDR2: SGDLS, YYNGEE. DNA of the CDR3: TGTGCCAGCAGCGTAGAGGGGCGTACCCCCTACAATGAGCAGTTCTTC. It encodes CASSVEGRTPYNEQFF.

DNA of the CDR3: TGTGCCAGTAGCAATAGCGGGAGGGGACACTACGAGCAGTACTTC. This gives the protein CASSNSGRGHYEQYF. The chain links TRBV19 to TRBJ2-7; TRBD2 matches at 11 bases. CDR3 length: 15 residues. Looked up from germline, CDR1 is LNHDA and CDR2 is SQIVND (reference sequence). V trimming: 6 bases; J trimming: 3 bases; junction bases outside the gene matches: 7.